Listed here is a single TCR beta chain. V was clipped by 4 bases and J by 4 bases; unmatched bases: 10. The CDR3 extends over 16 amino acids. The germline gives CDR1 KGHSH, CDR2 LQKENI. Donors counted as nominally healthy when sampled, yet unrecorded immune exposures were likely. This entry belongs to a study of cytomegalovirus exposure and HLA in healthy donors. Use of 60 Vbeta and 13 Jbeta primers characterized the PCR. Measured with immunoSEQ multiplex PCR; TCRdb has only the in-frame clones, and not every one. The profile shows some 200,000 clones, around 79% of them singletons. V gene TRBV18 combines with J gene TRBJ1-3, with TRBD1 identical over 7 bases. The receptor comes from a girl aged 2 to 9 in good health and CMV-seronegative. What was sequenced was PBMCs. CDR3: CASSRLRDSQGNTIYF. The DNA for the CDR3 is TGTGCCAGCTCACGTCTCCGGGACAGCCAGGGAAACACCATATATTTT.